Included here is one T cell receptor (beta chain) sequence, with context. The antigen is unknown. This record comes from a study of blood T cells in healthy people across ages. Study findings and constraints: As age increased, TCR beta diversity per million T cells fell in a roughly linear fashion.

Extracted total RNA amounted to at least 6 micrograms for each sample. Primers used in a second PCR of about 7 to 12 cycles were a sample-barcoded 5' primer and a J-beta primer mix. Each cDNA molecule was tagged by a template-switch adaptor that had 12 random nucleotides. TCRdb processed the 5' RACE reads anew with MiXCR; each CDR3 protein has one entry. The table includes around 700,000 distinct CDR3 sequences, 25% detected once. These data also featured in a second study, about T cells of mothers and their children. That source reports: Related pairs of mothers and children showed slightly higher, non-significant overlap versus unrelated pairs.

Input material: blood. The receptor's source is a boy aged 5-17 years in good health.

The chain's CDR3 is CSARDLGTQYF. The CDR3 nucleotides are TGCAGTGCTAGAGATCTCGGAACCCAGTACTTC. This sequence joins TRBV20-1 and TRBJ2-5; D is unclear. The CDR3 loop spans 11 amino acids. Trimming stripped 0 bases from V and 8 bases from J, with 7 bases between. Germline CDR1 and CDR2: DFQATT and SNEGSKA (reference sequence).